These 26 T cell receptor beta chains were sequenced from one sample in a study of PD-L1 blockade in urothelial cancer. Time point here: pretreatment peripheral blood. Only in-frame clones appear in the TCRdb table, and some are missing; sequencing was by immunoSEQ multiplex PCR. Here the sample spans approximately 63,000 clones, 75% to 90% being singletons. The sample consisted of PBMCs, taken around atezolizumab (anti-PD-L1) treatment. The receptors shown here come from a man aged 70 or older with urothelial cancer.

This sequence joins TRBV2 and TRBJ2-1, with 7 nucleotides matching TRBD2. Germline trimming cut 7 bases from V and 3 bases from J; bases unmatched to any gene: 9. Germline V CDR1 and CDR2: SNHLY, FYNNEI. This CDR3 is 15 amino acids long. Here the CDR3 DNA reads TGTGCCAGCAACGAGGGCGGGAGCGGCTACAATGAGCAGTTCTTC. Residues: CASNEGGSGYNEQFF.

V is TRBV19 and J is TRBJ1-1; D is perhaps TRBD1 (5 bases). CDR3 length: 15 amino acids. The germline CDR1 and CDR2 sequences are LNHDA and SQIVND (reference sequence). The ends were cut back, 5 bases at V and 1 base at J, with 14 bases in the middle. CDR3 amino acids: CASSVQGWGNTEAFF. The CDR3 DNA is TGTGCCAGTAGTGTTCAGGGTTGGGGGAACACTGAAGCTTTCTTT.

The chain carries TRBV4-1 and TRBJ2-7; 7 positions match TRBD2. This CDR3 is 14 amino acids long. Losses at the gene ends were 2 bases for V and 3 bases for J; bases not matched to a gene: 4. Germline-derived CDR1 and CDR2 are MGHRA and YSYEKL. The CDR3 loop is CASSQQERDYEQYF. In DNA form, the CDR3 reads TGCGCCAGCAGCCAACAGGAGCGGGACTACGAGCAGTACTTC.

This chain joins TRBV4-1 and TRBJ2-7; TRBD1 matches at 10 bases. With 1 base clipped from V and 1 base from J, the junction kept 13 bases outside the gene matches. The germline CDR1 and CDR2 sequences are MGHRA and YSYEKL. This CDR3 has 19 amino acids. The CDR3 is CASSQVSLLRTGGSYEQYF. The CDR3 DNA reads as TGCGCCAGCAGCCAAGTATCTCTTTTGCGGACAGGGGGTTCCTACGAGCAGTACTTC.

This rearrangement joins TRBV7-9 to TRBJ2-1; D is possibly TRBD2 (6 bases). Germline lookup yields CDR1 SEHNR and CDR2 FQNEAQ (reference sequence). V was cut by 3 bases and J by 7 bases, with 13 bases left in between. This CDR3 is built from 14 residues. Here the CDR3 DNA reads TGTGCCAGCAGCTTCCGGGAGACTACGAATGAGCAGTTCTTC. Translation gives CASSFRETTNEQFF.

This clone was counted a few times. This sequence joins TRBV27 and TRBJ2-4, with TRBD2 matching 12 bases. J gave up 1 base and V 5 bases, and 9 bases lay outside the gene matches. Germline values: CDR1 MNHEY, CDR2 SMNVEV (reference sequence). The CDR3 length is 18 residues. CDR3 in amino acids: CASSARTSGIGAKNIQYF. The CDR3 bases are TGTGCCAGCAGTGCCCGGACTAGCGGGATAGGGGCCAAAAACATTCAGTACTTC.

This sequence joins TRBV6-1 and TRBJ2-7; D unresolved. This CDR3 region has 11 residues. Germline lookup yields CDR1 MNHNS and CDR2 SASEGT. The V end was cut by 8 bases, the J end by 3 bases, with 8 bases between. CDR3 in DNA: TGTGCCAGCTCCGACTTCTACGAGCAGTACTTC. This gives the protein CASSDFYEQYF.

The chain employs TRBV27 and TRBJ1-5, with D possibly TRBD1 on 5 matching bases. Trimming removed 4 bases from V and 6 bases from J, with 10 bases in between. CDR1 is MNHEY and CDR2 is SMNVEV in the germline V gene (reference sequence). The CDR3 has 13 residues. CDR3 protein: CASSSKGVQPQHF. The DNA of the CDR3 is TGTGCCAGCAGTTCCAAAGGGGTTCAGCCCCAGCATTTT.

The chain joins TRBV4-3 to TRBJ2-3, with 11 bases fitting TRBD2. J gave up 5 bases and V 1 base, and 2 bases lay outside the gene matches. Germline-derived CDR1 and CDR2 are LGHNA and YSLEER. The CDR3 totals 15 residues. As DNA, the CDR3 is TGCGCCAGCAGCCAAGTACTAGCGGGAGTAGATACGCAGTATTTT. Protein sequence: CASSQVLAGVDTQYF.

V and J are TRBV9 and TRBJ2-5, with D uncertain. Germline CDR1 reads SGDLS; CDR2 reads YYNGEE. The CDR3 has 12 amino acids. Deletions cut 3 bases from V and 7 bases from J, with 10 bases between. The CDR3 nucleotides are TGTGCCAGCAGCGAACCCCCGGGGACCCAGTACTTC. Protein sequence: CASSEPPGTQYF.

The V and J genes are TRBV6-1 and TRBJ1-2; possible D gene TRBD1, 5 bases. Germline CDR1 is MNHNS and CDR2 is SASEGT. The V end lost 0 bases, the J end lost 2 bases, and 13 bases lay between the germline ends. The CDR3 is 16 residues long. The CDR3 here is CASSEALKKGNYGYTF. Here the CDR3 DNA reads TGTGCCAGCAGTGAAGCGCTGAAGAAGGGGAACTATGGCTACACCTTC.

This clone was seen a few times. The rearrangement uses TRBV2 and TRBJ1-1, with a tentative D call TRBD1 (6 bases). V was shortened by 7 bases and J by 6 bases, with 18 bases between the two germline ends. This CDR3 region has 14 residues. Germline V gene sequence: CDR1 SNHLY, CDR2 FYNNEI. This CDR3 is CASIIEGQSPEAFF. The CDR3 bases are TGTGCCAGCATTATAGAGGGACAAAGTCCTGAAGCTTTCTTT.

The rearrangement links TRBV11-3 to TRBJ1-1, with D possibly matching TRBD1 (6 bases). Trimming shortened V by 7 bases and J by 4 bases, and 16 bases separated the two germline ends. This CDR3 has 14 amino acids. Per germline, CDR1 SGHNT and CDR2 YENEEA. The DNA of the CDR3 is TGTGCCAGCAACTCAGGGGTGGTTGGCACTGAAGCTTTCTTT. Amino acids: CASNSGVVGTEAFF.

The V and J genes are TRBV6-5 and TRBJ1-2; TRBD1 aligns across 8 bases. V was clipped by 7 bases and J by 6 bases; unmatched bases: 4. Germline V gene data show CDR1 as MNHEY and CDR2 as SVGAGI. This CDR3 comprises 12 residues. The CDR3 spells CASTQGANGYTF. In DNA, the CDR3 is TGTGCCAGCACGCAGGGGGCGAATGGCTACACCTTC.

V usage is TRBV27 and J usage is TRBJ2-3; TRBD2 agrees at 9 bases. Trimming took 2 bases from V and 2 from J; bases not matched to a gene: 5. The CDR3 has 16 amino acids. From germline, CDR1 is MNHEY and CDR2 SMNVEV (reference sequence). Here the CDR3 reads CASSLAGGPVTDTQYF. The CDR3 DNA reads TGTGCCAGCAGTTTAGCGGGAGGGCCTGTCACAGATACGCAGTATTTT.

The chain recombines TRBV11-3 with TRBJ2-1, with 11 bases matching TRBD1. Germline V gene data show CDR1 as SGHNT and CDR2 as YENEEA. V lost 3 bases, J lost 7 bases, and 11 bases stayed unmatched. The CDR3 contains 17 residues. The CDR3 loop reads CASSFRAGTGGMNEQFF. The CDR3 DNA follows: TGTGCCAGCAGCTTCAGGGCCGGGACAGGGGGTATGAATGAGCAGTTCTTC.

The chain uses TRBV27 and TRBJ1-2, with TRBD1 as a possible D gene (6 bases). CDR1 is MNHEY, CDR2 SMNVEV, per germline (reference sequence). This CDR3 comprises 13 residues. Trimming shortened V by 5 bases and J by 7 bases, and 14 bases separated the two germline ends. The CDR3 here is CASSLRGSTGYTF. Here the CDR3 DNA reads TGTGCCAGCAGTCTCAGGGGTTCGACTGGCTACACCTTC.

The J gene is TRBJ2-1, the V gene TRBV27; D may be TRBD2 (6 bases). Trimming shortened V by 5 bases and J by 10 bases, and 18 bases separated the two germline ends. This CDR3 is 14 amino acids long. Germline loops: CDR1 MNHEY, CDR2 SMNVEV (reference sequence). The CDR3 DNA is TGTGCCAGCAGTCTCGGAGCGGGTTTTCCGGAGCAGTTCTTC. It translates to CASSLGAGFPEQFF.

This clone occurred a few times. The CDR3 is CASSEYRESEAFF. CDR3 coding DNA: TGTGCCAGCAGTGAATATAGAGAGTCTGAAGCTTTCTTT. The chain has TRBV25-1 and TRBJ1-1, with D hard to call. Germline lookup yields CDR1 MGHDK and CDR2 SYGVNS. The CDR3 consists of 13 residues. V gave up 0 bases and J gave up 6 bases, with 8 bases separating them. Full variable domain (outside the CDR3, taken from reference TRBV25-1 and TRBJ1-1): EADIYQTPRYLVIGTGKKITLECSQTMGHDKMYWYQQDPGMELHLIHYSYGVNSTEKGDLSSESTVSRIRTEHFPLTLESARPSHTSQYLCASSEYRESEAFFGQGTRLTVV.

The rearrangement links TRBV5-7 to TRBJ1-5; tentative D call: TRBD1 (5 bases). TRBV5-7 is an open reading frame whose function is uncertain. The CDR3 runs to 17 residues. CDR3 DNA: TGTGCAGCAGGCGGGGGTCGCGAAAGGACCTCGAATCAGCCCCAGCATTTT. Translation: CAAGGGRERTSNQPQHF.

The DNA for the CDR3 is TGTGCCAGCAGTTTGATCGGGACAGTCTCTGGAAACACCATATATTTT. Translation gives CASSLIGTVSGNTIYF. The chain recombines TRBV28 with TRBJ1-3; 7 bases agree with TRBD1. The germline gives CDR1 MDHEN, CDR2 SYDVKM. Unmatched junction bases numbered 5, after V lost 3 bases and J lost 0 bases. The CDR3 contains 16 residues.

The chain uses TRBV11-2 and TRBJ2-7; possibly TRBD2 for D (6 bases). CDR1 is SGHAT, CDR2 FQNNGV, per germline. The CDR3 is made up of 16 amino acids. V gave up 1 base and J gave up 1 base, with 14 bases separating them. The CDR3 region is CASSLVYGSVSYEQYF. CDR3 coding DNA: TGTGCCAGCAGCTTAGTCTACGGGAGTGTATCCTACGAGCAGTACTTC.

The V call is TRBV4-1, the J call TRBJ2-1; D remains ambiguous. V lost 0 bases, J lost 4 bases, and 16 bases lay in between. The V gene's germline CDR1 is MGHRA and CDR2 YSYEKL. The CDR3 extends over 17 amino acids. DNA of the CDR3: TGCGCCAGCAGCCAAGAAGGCCGGGTCCAACCTTACAATGAGCAGTTCTTC. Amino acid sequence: CASSQEGRVQPYNEQFF.

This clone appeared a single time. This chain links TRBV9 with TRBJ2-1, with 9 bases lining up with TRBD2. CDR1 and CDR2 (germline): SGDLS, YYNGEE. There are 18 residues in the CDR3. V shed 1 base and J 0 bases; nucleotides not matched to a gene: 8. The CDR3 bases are TGTGCCAGCAGCGTATTAGCGGGAGCTTTCACCTCCTACAATGAGCAGTTCTTC. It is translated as CASSVLAGAFTSYNEQFF. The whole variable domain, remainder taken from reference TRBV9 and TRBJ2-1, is DSGVTQTPKHLITATGQRVTLRCSPRSGDLSVYWYQQSLDQGLQFLIQYYNGEERAKGNILERFSAQQFPDLHSELNLSSLELGDSALYFCASSVLAGAFTSYNEQFFGPGTRLTVL.

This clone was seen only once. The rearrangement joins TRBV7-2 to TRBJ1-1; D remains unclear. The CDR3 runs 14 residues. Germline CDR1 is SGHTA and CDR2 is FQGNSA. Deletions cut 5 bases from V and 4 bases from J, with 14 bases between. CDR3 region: CASSASYELTEAFF. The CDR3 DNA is TGTGCCAGCAGCGCCTCCTATGAACTCACTGAAGCTTTCTTT.

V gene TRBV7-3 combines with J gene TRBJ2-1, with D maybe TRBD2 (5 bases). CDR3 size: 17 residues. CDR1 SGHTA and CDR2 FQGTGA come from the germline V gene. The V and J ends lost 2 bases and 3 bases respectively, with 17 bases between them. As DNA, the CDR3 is TGTGCCAGCAGCTTAGAACAAGGAGGCGAAGGCTACAATGAGCAGTTCTTC. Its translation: CASSLEQGGEGYNEQFF.